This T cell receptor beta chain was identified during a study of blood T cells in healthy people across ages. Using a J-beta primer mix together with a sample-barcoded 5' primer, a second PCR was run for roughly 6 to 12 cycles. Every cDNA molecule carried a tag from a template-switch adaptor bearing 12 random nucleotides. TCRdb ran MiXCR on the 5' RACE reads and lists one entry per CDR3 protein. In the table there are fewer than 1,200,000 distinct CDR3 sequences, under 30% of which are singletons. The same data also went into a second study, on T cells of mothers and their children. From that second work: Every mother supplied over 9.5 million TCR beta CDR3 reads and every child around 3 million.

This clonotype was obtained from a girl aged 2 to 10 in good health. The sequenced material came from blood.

Here the CDR3 reads CSVDPGTIRYNEQFF. The CDR3, as DNA: TGCAGCGTTGACCCCGGGACTATTAGATACAATGAGCAGTTCTTC. The chain combines TRBV29-1 with TRBJ2-1; 7 bases align to TRBD2. The CDR3 spans 15 residues. J lost 4 bases, V lost 3 bases, and 9 bases had no gene match. Germline V gene lookup returns CDR1 SQVTM and CDR2 ANQGSEA.